This TCR beta chain is from a study of blood T cell repertoires in COVID-19. For the study at large: Donors in the United States, Italy and Spain gave samples during acute or convalescent COVID-19. T cells, B-cell-depleted T cells, or PBMCs provided the cDNA or gDNA that served as material.

Original methodology: From reference gene primer amplification, estimates of nucleated cell counts were derived. The method was immunoSEQ multiplex PCR; TCRdb's version includes in-frame clones alone and lacks a portion of them. V, J and clone size are those of that table, while D and trimming were read from the DNA. The table records some 400,000 clones, around 91% of them present only once. This CDR3 is 13 amino acids long. Trimming removed 0 bases from V and 6 bases from J, with 7 bases in between. Germline CDR1 reads SGHRS; CDR2 reads YFSETQ. The rearrangement joins TRBV5-1 to TRBJ2-1; D is possibly TRBD1 (5 bases). The sample consisted of peripheral blood. This TCR was recovered from a man in his late teens or twenties with active or convalescent COVID-19. The CDR3 DNA reads as TGCGCCAGCAGCTTGGCCAGGGCCAATGAGCAGTTCTTC. This encodes CASSLARANEQFF.